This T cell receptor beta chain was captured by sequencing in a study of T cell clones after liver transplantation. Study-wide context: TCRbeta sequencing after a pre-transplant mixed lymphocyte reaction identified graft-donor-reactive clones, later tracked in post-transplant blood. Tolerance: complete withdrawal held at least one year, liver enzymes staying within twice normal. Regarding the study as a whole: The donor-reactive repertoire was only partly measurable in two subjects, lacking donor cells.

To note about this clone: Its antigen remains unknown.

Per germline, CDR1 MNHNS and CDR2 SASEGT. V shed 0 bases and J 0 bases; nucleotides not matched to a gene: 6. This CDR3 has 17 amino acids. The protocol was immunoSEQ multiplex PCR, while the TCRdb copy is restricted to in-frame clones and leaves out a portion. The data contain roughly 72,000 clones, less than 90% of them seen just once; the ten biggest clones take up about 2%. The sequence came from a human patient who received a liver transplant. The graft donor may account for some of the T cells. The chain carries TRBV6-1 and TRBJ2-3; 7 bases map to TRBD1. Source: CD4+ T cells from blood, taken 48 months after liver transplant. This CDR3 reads CASSEAIQGLSTDTQYF. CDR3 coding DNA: TGTGCCAGCAGTGAAGCTATACAGGGGTTGAGCACAGATACGCAGTATTTT.